This section outlines one T cell receptor (beta chain) sequence together with its context. The sample belongs to a study of cytomegalovirus exposure and HLA in healthy donors. V lost 2 bases and J 0 bases, leaving 7 bases between the germline ends. The germline gives CDR1 MNHEY, CDR2 SVGAGI. This CDR3 spans 14 amino acids. The method was immunoSEQ multiplex PCR; TCRdb's version includes in-frame clones alone and lacks a portion of them. The sample has 130,000 to 150,000 clones, about 89% seen once. This receptor was obtained from a woman aged 18-29 years in good health and CMV-seropositive. The chain employs TRBV6-5 and TRBJ1-1; no firm D call. The specimen was PBMCs. The CDR3 coding sequence is TGTGCCAGCAGTTACACCCACATGAACACTGAAGCTTTCTTT. It specifies CASSYTHMNTEAFF.